This is a list of T cell receptor beta chains from one sample in a study of cytomegalovirus exposure and HLA in healthy donors. Profiling relied on immunoSEQ multiplex PCR, and the TCRdb table lists in-frame clones only, not all of them. The table lists 45,000 to 60,000 clones. Sequencing input: PBMCs. The source of these receptors is a male donor in good health and CMV-seronegative. Both conserved end residues are part of each CDR3. A D gene is named only where the DNA matches it firmly.

V	D	J	DNA	CDR3
TRBV7-3	NA	TRBJ2-1	TGTGCCAGCAGCTTGCGCGGGCAAGGATCCGACAATGAGCAGTTCTTC	CASSLRGQGSDNEQFF
TRBV13	TRBD2	TRBJ2-3	TGTGCCAGCAGCTTAGTGACTAGCGGGAGTAGCACAGATAAGCAGTATTTT	CASSLVTSGSSTDKQYF
TRBV18	NA	TRBJ1-1	TGTGCCAGCTCACCAGGGGGGGACACTGAAGCTTTCTTT	CASSPGGDTEAFF
TRBV19	TRBD1	TRBJ2-7	TGTGCCAGTAGTACCTACAGGGGTCCCTCCTACGAGCAGTACTTC	CASSTYRGPSYEQYF
TRBV14	NA	TRBJ1-3	TGTGCCAGCAGCGTTGTCTTCTCGGGGACAAGAGGAAACACCATATATTTT	CASSVVFSGTRGNTIYF
TRBV4-1	TRBD1	TRBJ1-6	TGCGCCAGCAGCCAAGGCCGTGCCAGGACAGGGGAGTCACCCCTCCACTTT	CASSQGRARTGESPLHF
TRBV28	NA	TRBJ2-7	TGTGCCAGCAGTTTAGTACACCGGCCGCGGGAGCAGTACTTC	CASSLVHRPREQYF
TRBV30	NA	TRBJ1-2	TGTGCCTGGAGGACAGTCAACTATGGCTACACCTTC	CAWRTVNYGYTF
TRBV10-3	TRBD1	TRBJ1-3	TGTGCCATCAGTGAGTCGGGGGGACAGGGTGCGGCTGGAAACACCATATATTTT	CAISESGGQGAAGNTIYF
TRBV5-6	NA	TRBJ1-2	TGTGCCAGCAGCTTGGGGCGGGGTCCTTATGGCTACACCTTC	CASSLGRGPYGYTF
TRBV11-2	NA	TRBJ2-3	TGTGCCAGCAGCCCCTACAGGGCAACTAGCACAGATACGCAGTATTTT	CASSPYRATSTDTQYF
TRBV27	TRBD1	TRBJ2-7	TGTGCCAGCAGTAAAACGGGACAGGCGGCCTACGAGCAGTACTTC	CASSKTGQAAYEQYF
TRBV7-8	TRBD1	TRBJ2-7	TGTGCCAGCAGCCCGGGGACAGGGGTCTACGAGCAGTACTTC	CASSPGTGVYEQYF
TRBV5-3	NA	TRBJ2-1	TGTGCCAGAAGCTTGGGACAGCCAAGCTCCGACAATGAGCAGTTCTTC	CARSLGQPSSDNEQFF
TRBV28	NA	TRBJ2-2	TGTGCCAGCAGTTTGCGGGGCTCAGGTGCGGGGGAGCTGTTTTTT	CASSLRGSGAGELFF
TRBV6-5	NA	TRBJ1-2	TGTGCCAGCTCGGGGGAAACGTATGGCTACACCTTC	CASSGETYGYTF
TRBV6-4	NA	TRBJ1-1	TGTGCCAGCAGTGACAGCGGGAACACTGAAGCTTTCTTT	CASSDSGNTEAFF
TRBV11-2	NA	TRBJ2-5	TGTGCCAGCAGCTTAGCCTTCCAAGAGACCCAGTACTTC	CASSLAFQETQYF
TRBV30	TRBD1	TRBJ1-5	TGTGCCTGGAGTAACAGGGGGAATCAGCCCCAGCATTTT	CAWSNRGNQPQHF
TRBV19	NA	TRBJ1-5	TGTGCCAGTACCACAGGTGCCCATCAGCCCCAGCATTTT	CASTTGAHQPQHF
TRBV10-3	TRBD1	TRBJ1-3	TGTGCCATCAGGGGGACAGGGCGGGCGGACACCATATATTTT	CAIRGTGRADTIYF
TRBV9	TRBD1	TRBJ2-1	TGTGCCAGCAGCGATACAGGGGGCGGGAATGAGCAGTTCTTC	CASSDTGGGNEQFF
TRBV4-1	NA	TRBJ2-7	TGCGCCAGCAGCCTTAGAAACGAGCAGTACTTC	CASSLRNEQYF
TRBV29-1	NA	TRBJ2-7	TGCAGCGTTGAGGAGTTAGGCAACTCCTACGAGCAGTACTTC	CSVEELGNSYEQYF
TRBV4-3	TRBD1	TRBJ2-7	TGCGCCAGCAGCCAATCTGGACAGGGAAGACACGAGCAGTACTTC	CASSQSGQGRHEQYF
TRBV6-1	NA	TRBJ1-2	TGTGCCAGCAGTGAAGCCCCAGGGACGGGCGGGGGTGTAGGCTACACCTTC	CASSEAPGTGGGVGYTF
TRBV27	NA	TRBJ2-7	TGTGCCAGCAGTCCCTCACAGTTATACTACGAGCAGTACTTC	CASSPSQLYYEQYF
TRBV18	NA	TRBJ2-1	TGTGCCAGCTCACAGGAGGGGCGTAATGAGCAGTTCTTC	CASSQEGRNEQFF
TRBV4-3	NA	TRBJ2-7	TGCGCCAGAAGCCACTCGTACGAGCAGTACTTC	CARSHSYEQYF